A single sample gave rise to the 9 T cell receptor beta chains below, sequenced in a study of memory CD4+ T cells and cytomegalovirus serostatus (dated by TCRdb to between 2019 and 2020). Libraries came from the immunoSEQ multiplex PCR assay. TCRdb limited this immuneACCESS table to in-frame rearrangements with V and J called. A share of clones is missing; checked studies link under half to unresolved V genes, and the rest is unexplained. The sample has about 52,000 clones on record, over 60% of them singletons. The biggest ten clones account for more than 1.1% of the sample. A FACSAria II was used to sort memory CD4+ T cells, defined as single viable CD3+CD4+CD8-CD45RO+ cells. The sample comprised memory CD4+ T cells from blood. The receptor set was obtained from an adult in good health and CMV-seropositive.

V gene TRBV6-5 combines with J gene TRBJ1-2; D is ambiguous. The CDR3 sequence is 13 residues long. V was clipped by 5 bases and J by 7 bases, with 14 bases between them. Germline loops: CDR1 MNHEY, CDR2 SVGAGI. This CDR3 reads CASSAGSRGGYTF. CDR3 coding DNA: TGTGCCAGCAGTGCCGGGTCCCGGGGTGGCTACACCTTC.

V gene TRBV5-6 combines with J gene TRBJ2-1; weak D call: TRBD1 (5 bases). The CDR3 is made up of 11 amino acids. Germline V gene sequence: CDR1 SGHDT, CDR2 YYEEEE. V lost 3 bases and J lost 14, with 12 bases in between. CDR3 region: CASSSGHRKFF. DNA of the CDR3: TGTGCCAGCAGCTCCGGACATCGAAAGTTCTTC.

The V gene is TRBV29-1, the J gene TRBJ2-7; TRBD1 aligns across 7 bases. The CDR3 totals 13 residues. V gave up 7 bases and J gave up 6 bases; unmatched junction bases: 12. Germline CDR1 and CDR2: SQVTM and ANQGSEA. The CDR3 here is CSGSTGPMGEQYF. As DNA, the CDR3 is TGCAGCGGTTCGACAGGGCCGATGGGCGAGCAGTACTTC.

The chain has TRBV7-2 and TRBJ2-3; the D is unclear. The CDR3 totals 16 residues. The germline V and J ends were trimmed by 1 base and 1 base, with 12 bases remaining between them. Germline-derived CDR1 and CDR2 are SGHTA and FQGNSA. This CDR3 is CASSLGWAGGTDTQYF. In DNA, the CDR3 is TGTGCCAGCAGCTTAGGTTGGGCCGGAGGCACAGATACGCAGTATTTT.

The chain is built from TRBV7-9 and TRBJ1-6; D possibly corresponds to TRBD1 (5 bases). V lost 4 bases, J lost 10 bases, and 20 bases lay in between. CDR3 size: 16 residues. Germline loops: CDR1 SEHNR, CDR2 FQNEAQ (reference sequence). CDR3 amino acids: CASSSAGTLSDSPLHF. The CDR3 nucleotides read TGTGCCAGCAGCTCCGCCGGGACGCTAAGTGACTCACCCCTCCACTTT.

The chain carries TRBV27 and TRBJ2-5, with 11 bases matching TRBD2. The V gene's germline CDR1 is MNHEY and CDR2 SMNVEV (reference sequence). The J segment lost 5 bases and the V segment lost 7 bases, leaving 6 bases of the junction unmatched. This CDR3 is built from 14 residues. The CDR3 DNA follows: TGTGCCAGCAAGGGGCTAGCGGGAGGCGAGACCCAGTACTTC. Translated, it gives CASKGLAGGETQYF.

V is TRBV5-5 and J is TRBJ1-1; D uncertain. The germline V and J ends were trimmed by 4 bases and 3 bases, with 16 bases remaining between them. The CDR3 sequence is 15 residues long. The germline gives CDR1 SGHKS, CDR2 YYEKEE (reference sequence). The CDR3 DNA follows: TGTGCCAGCAGCCCCTCCCAGGTGGGATACACTGAAGCTTTCTTT. Its translation is CASSPSQVGYTEAFF.

Concerning this clone: The sample contains more than one DNA sequence encoding this CDR3. The chain couples TRBV2 to TRBJ2-7; weak D call: TRBD2 (5 bases). This CDR3 region has 13 residues. Germline V gives CDR1 SNHLY, CDR2 FYNNEI. V was trimmed by 7 bases and J by 1 base, leaving 11 bases between them. CDR3 residues: CASNGVGSYEQYF. CDR3 nucleotide sequence: TGTGCCAGCAACGGGGTGGGATCCTACGAGCAGTACTTC.

The V gene is TRBV28, the J gene TRBJ1-1; TRBD1 might be the D (5 bases). Looked up from germline, CDR1 is MDHEN and CDR2 is SYDVKM. This CDR3 spans 18 amino acids. Trimming took 0 bases from V and 2 from J, leaving 19 bases between them. Here the CDR3 reads CASSLWGVLSTSNTEAFF. CDR3 bases: TGTGCCAGCAGTTTATGGGGGGTCCTTAGTACTTCCAACACTGAAGCTTTCTTT.